This T cell receptor beta chain was retrieved from a study of Tregs in tolerant kidney transplant recipients. Overall study results and limits: Tregs expanded with activated donor B cells seemed most donor-specific. Findings come from small patient numbers and require larger validation.

This clone was counted only a few times. What it binds is unknown. Trimming pared 3 bases from V and 6 bases from J, leaving 8 bases between. The CDR3 contains 11 residues. Per germline, CDR1 DFQATT and CDR2 SNEGSKA (reference sequence). TCRdb keeps only in-frame clones here, not all; method: immunoSEQ multiplex PCR. In the table there are some 68,000 clones, roughly 84% of which are singletons. Unstimulated regulatory T cells (CD4+CD25+CD127-), CD4+CD25- non-regulatory cells, CD4 and CD8 cells were FACS-sorted from thawed PBMCs. The sequenced sample consisted of CD4+ T cells from blood. This chain connects TRBV20-1 to TRBJ1-1; D is unclear. The clonotype comes from a human donor in good health. The CDR3 here is CSASRFPEAFF. CDR3 bases: TGCAGTGCTAGTAGGTTCCCTGAAGCTTTCTTT.